This is a list of T cell receptor beta chains from one sample in a study of T cell responses to AZD1222 COVID-19 vaccine. Assay: immunoSEQ multiplex PCR; the TCRdb copy retains only in-frame clones and omits some. The repertoire holds tens of thousands of clones, with more than 75% as singletons. Sequences were derived from peripheral blood, sampled on day 0 of AZD1222 vaccination. These receptors all stem from an adult in good health. Both conserved end residues are part of each CDR3. Fields, in order: J gene, V gene, D gene, clone size, CDR3 DNA, CDR3 protein. D genes are given only for firm matches. Some rows have no size entry. The others give once, few or many, or a class for an expanded clone.

>TRBJ2-2|TRBV24-1|-|-
TGTGCCACCAGTGATTTAACTAGCAGGGGCACCGGGGAGCTGTTTTTT
CATSDLTSRGTGELFF
>TRBJ2-3|TRBV4-1|TRBD2|-
TGCGCCAGCAGCCAAGGGGACTATAGCACAGATACGCAGTATTTT
CASSQGDYSTDTQYF
>TRBJ1-5|TRBV7-6|-|once
TGTGCCAGCAGCTCAAAACGGACAGATAGCAATCAGCCCCAGCATTTT
CASSSKRTDSNQPQHF
>TRBJ2-4|TRBV19|TRBD1|-
TGTGCCAGTAGCCCGGGACAGATAACCAAAAACATTCAGTACTTC
CASSPGQITKNIQYF
>TRBJ1-2|TRBV29-1|-|-
TGCAGCGTTGAAGATCGGAGGGGTGGCTATGGCTACACCTTC
CSVEDRRGGYGYTF
>TRBJ1-1|TRBV5-4|-|-
TGTGCCAGCAGCTTGGATATCTTTCGGGAAGAAGCTTTCTTT
CASSLDIFREEAFF
>TRBJ1-2|TRBV7-3|-|-
TGTGCCAGCAGCTTGATGGGTAGCCCACCTGGAGATTACACCTTC
CASSLMGSPPGDYTF
>TRBJ1-5|TRBV20-1|-|-
TGCAGTGCTAGTTTGGATAGCAATCAGCCCCAGCATTTT
CSASLDSNQPQHF
>TRBJ1-1|TRBV12-3/TRBV12-4|TRBD1|few
TGTGCCAGCAGCCGGGGACAGGGTTCTGAAGCTTTCTTT
CASSRGQGSEAFF
>TRBJ2-3|TRBV7-7|TRBD2|-
TGTGCTAGCAGCGGCGGGGGTTCCCATACGCAGTATTTT
CASSGGGSHTQYF
>TRBJ1-5|TRBV5-8|-|once
TGTGCCAGCAGCTTGTATAGTCAGCCCCAGCATTTT
CASSLYSQPQHF
>TRBJ2-7|TRBV15|TRBD1|-
TGTGCCACCAGCAGTCCTCACAGGGGTAGCTACGAGCAGTACTTC
CATSSPHRGSYEQYF
>TRBJ1-1|TRBV28|-|few
TGTGCCAGCAGTTATTGGGGAGACAGGCCGGACGCTTTCTTT
CASSYWGDRPDAFF
>TRBJ2-2|TRBV6-2/TRBV6-3|TRBD1|-
TGTGCCAGCAGTAACCAACGGGGCCCAGGGGGCACCGGGGAGCTGTTTTTT
CASSNQRGPGGTGELFF
>TRBJ2-1|TRBV5-6|TRBD1|-
TGTGCCAGCAGCATCCGGGACAGATACAATGAGCAGTTCTTC
CASSIRDRYNEQFF
>TRBJ1-1|TRBV9|TRBD1|-
TGTGCCAGCAGCCCCCGACAGGGGGACACTGAAGCTTTCTTT
CASSPRQGDTEAFF
>TRBJ1-6|TRBV30|-|-
TGTGCCTGCCCCACTCGACAGGCTACTAATTCACCCCTCCACTTT
CACPTRQATNSPLHF
>TRBJ1-3|TRBV7-2|TRBD1|-
TGTGCCAGCAGCGTCGACAGGGAGGGGGGAAACACCATATATTTT
CASSVDREGGNTIYF
>TRBJ2-7|TRBV27|-|-
TGTGCCAGCAGTAGGGGGGGGCCCTACGAGCAGTACTTC
CASSRGGPYEQYF
>TRBJ1-5|TRBV10-3|TRBD1|few
TGTGCCATCAGCCGGGACAGGGAAGTTCAGCCCCAGCATTTT
CAISRDREVQPQHF
>TRBJ2-1|TRBV7-2|TRBD2|few
TGTGCCAGCAGACGATTACGGGGGGACTATGAGCAGTTCTTC
CASRRLRGDYEQFF
>TRBJ2-2|TRBV4-2|-|-
TGTGCCAGCAGCCAAGAACCCAGCGGAGAGCTCACCGGGGAGCTGTTTTTT
CASSQEPSGELTGELFF
>TRBJ1-1|TRBV4-1|TRBD1|-
TGCGCCAGCAGCCAGGACAGGTTTGAAGCATTCTTT
CASSQDRFEAFF
>TRBJ2-7|TRBV28|-|-
TGTGCCAGCAGTTTCCCGGGGGAACCTCACGAGCAGTACTTC
CASSFPGEPHEQYF
>TRBJ1-1|TRBV7-9|TRBD1|few
TGTGCCAGCAGCTTATTCAGGGGGCGAGGGACTGAAGCTTTCTTT
CASSLFRGRGTEAFF
>TRBJ1-2|TRBV6-5|-|-
TGTGCCAACAGCTCTCCAACGGGGAGTGGCTACACCTTC
CANSSPTGSGYTF
>TRBJ2-7|TRBV6-5|-|-
TGTGCCAGCACACGGTCCTCCTACGAGCAGTACTTC
CASTRSSYEQYF
>TRBJ1-3|TRBV6-2/TRBV6-3|TRBD1|-
TGTGCCAGCAGCGCCTATAGGGGGCCGGGACGAGGAAACACCATATATTTT
CASSAYRGPGRGNTIYF
>TRBJ1-1|TRBV6-1|-|-
TGTGCGACCGAGGGGTCCGGGAGCACTGAAGCTTTCTTT
CATEGSGSTEAFF
>TRBJ2-7|TRBV13|-|-
TGTGCCAGCAGCACCAGACAGGTACCTATGGACGAGCAGTACTTC
CASSTRQVPMDEQYF
>TRBJ1-4|TRBV27|-|-
TGTGCCAGCAGTTTAAGGAGGGATGCTCGGGAAAAACTGTTTTTT
CASSLRRDAREKLFF
>TRBJ1-1|TRBV28|-|-
TGTGCCAGCAGTACCAGGGGTGGTTGGAACACTGAAGCTTTCTTT
CASSTRGGWNTEAFF
>TRBJ2-1|TRBV6-2/TRBV6-3|TRBD2|-
TGTGCCAGCAGTAAAACTAGCGGGGGGGCGAATGAGCAGTTCTTC
CASSKTSGGANEQFF
>TRBJ1-1|TRBV9|TRBD1|-
TGTGCCAGCAGCGTAGAAGGGACAGGGGTTTTTATGAACACTGAAGCTTTCTTT
CASSVEGTGVFMNTEAFF
>TRBJ1-1|TRBV14|-|-
TGTGCCAGCAGCCAGGGAATGAACACTGAAGCTTTCTTT
CASSQGMNTEAFF
>TRBJ2-3|TRBV19|-|-
TGTGCCAGTAGTTCTATCGGGGGCACAGATACGCAGTATTTT
CASSSIGGTDTQYF
>TRBJ1-6|TRBV6-1|-|-
TGTGCCAGCAGTGAACAGGGACCGCTGAATTCACCCCTCCACTTT
CASSEQGPLNSPLHF
>TRBJ1-1|TRBV3-1/TRBV3-2|-|-
TGTGCCAGCAGCCTTAGAACCCCCTTGAACACTGAAGCTTTCTTT
CASSLRTPLNTEAFF
>TRBJ1-2|TRBV7-2|-|-
TGTGCCAGCAGCTTCAGTCAGGGCAACTATGGCTACACCTTC
CASSFSQGNYGYTF
>TRBJ1-1|TRBV7-2|TRBD1|-
TGTGCCAGCAGCTTGAACGGAGGGGGCGCGAACACTGAAGCTTTCTTT
CASSLNGGGANTEAFF
>TRBJ1-2|TRBV6-5|TRBD1|-
TGTGCCAGCAGCAGGACAGGGAAGGGCTATGGCTACACCTTC
CASSRTGKGYGYTF
>TRBJ1-5|TRBV6-2/TRBV6-3|-|-
TGTGCCAGCAGTTACTCGACCCAAATTGTACGGCCCCAGCATTTT
CASSYSTQIVRPQHF
>TRBJ1-2|TRBV14|TRBD1|-
TGTGCCAGCAGCCGAATTCCGGGACAGGGAATTTATGGCTACACCTTC
CASSRIPGQGIYGYTF
>TRBJ2-7|TRBV2|-|-
TGTGCCAGCAGTGTGAATTTCTACGAGCAGTACTTC
CASSVNFYEQYF
>TRBJ1-1|TRBV28|-|-
TGTGCCAGCCAAGGGGATCAGGTAACTGAAGCTTTCTTT
CASQGDQVTEAFF
>TRBJ1-2|TRBV2|-|-
TGTGCCAGCAAACTCGATCAGGGCTACACCTTC
CASKLDQGYTF